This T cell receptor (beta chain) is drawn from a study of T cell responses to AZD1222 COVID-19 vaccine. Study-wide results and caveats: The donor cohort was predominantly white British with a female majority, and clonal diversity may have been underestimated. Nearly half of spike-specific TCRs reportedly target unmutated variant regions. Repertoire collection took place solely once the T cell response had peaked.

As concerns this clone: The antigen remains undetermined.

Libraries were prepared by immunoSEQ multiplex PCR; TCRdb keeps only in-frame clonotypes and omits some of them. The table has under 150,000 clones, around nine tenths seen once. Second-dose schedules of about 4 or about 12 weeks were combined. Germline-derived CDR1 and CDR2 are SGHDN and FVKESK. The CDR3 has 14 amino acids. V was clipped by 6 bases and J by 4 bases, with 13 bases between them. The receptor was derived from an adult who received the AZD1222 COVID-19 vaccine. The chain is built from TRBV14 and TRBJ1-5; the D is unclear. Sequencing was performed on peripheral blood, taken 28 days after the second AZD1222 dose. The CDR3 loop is CASRPRVRNQPQHF. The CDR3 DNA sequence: TGTGCCAGCAGGCCAAGAGTACGAAATCAGCCCCAGCATTTT.